This passage covers 3 T cell receptor beta chains from one sample sequenced in a study of blood T cell repertoires in COVID-19. The table came from immunoSEQ multiplex PCR; TCRdb's copy has only in-frame clones and leaves some out. The top ten hold roughly 4.5% of the sample, which has around 200,000 clones, approximately 86% seen once. The source material was PBMCs or T cells enriched from blood (not recorded which). The origin of the receptors is a woman aged 25 to 39 who had been exposed to COVID-19.

The chain employs TRBV9 and TRBJ2-6; D unclear. Germline V gives CDR1 SGDLS, CDR2 YYNGEE. CDR3 size: 15 residues. Trimming left V 2 bases short and J 3 bases short, with 9 bases between. The CDR3 coding sequence is TGTGCCAGCAGCGTTCACTCCCATGGGGCCAACGTCCTGACTTTC. The encoded protein is CASSVHSHGANVLTF.

This clone was observed once. The V and J genes are TRBV6-2 or TRBV6-3 and TRBJ2-7; D gene ambiguous. The germline V and J ends were trimmed by 2 bases and 8 bases, with 10 bases remaining between them. CDR3 length equals 12 residues. The germline V gene has CDR1 MNHEY and CDR2 SVGEGT. CDR3 coding DNA: TGTGCCAGCAGTTACGTGACAAGCAAGCAGTACTTC. Its translation: CASSYVTSKQYF.

The chain uses TRBV24-1 and TRBJ2-2; 7 bases are shared with TRBD1. The CDR3 extends over 18 amino acids. Germline CDR1 is KGHDR and CDR2 is SFDVKD. V was clipped by 6 bases and J by 1 base; unmatched bases: 13. CDR3 sequence (DNA): TGTGCCACCAGTCTCCCCGGGACAGCCGCCCAGAACACCGGGGAGCTGTTTTTT. It encodes CATSLPGTAAQNTGELFF.